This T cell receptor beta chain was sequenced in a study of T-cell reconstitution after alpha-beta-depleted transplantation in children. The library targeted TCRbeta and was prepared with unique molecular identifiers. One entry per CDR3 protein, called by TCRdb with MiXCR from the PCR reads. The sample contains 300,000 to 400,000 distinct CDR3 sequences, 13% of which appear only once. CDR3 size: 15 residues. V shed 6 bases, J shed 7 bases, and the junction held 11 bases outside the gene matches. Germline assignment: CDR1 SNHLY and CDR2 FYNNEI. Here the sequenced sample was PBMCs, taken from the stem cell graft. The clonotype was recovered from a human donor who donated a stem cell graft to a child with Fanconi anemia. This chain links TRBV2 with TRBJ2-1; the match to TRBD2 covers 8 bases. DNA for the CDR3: TGTGCCAGCAGAGTACGGGGGGGGCTTGGAAATGAGCAGTTCTTC. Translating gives CASRVRGGLGNEQFF.